This is a list of T cell receptor beta chains from one sample in a study of T cell responses to AZD1222 COVID-19 vaccine. TCRdb's table, derived via immunoSEQ multiplex PCR, lists solely in-frame clones and lacks some. Of about 150,000 clones detected, about nine tenths appear once; the ten largest clones hold about 3.7%. Sequencing used peripheral blood, obtained on day 0 of MenACWY control vaccination. The receptors come from an adult in good health. Both conserved end residues are part of each CDR3. Fields, in order: D gene, clone size, J gene, CDR3 length, V gene, CDR3 protein, CDR3 DNA. The D gene is left open where the match is weak. Only some rows state a clone size, as once, few, many or a class for expanded clones.

d_gene: TRBD1; abundance: once; j_gene: TRBJ1-4; len: 15; v_gene: TRBV5-5; CDR3aa: CASSLEGQGGEKLFF; CDR3nt: TGTGCCAGCAGCTTGGAGGGACAGGGTGGTGAAAAACTGTTTTTT
d_gene: -; abundance: -; j_gene: TRBJ2-6; len: 14; v_gene: TRBV7-6; CDR3aa: CASSESSGANVLTF; CDR3nt: TGTGCCAGCAGCGAGTCCTCTGGGGCCAACGTCCTGACTTTC
d_gene: -; abundance: once; j_gene: TRBJ2-1; len: 14; v_gene: TRBV5-1; CDR3aa: CASSLGTSSDRQFF; CDR3nt: TGCGCCAGCAGCTTGGGAACGTCTAGTGATCGGCAGTTCTTC
d_gene: -; abundance: -; j_gene: TRBJ1-5; len: 13; v_gene: TRBV10-1; CDR3aa: CASTGVSNQPQHF; CDR3nt: TGCGCCAGCACGGGGGTTAGCAATCAGCCCCAGCATTTT
d_gene: -; abundance: -; j_gene: TRBJ2-7; len: 12; v_gene: TRBV18; CDR3aa: CASSLLAHEQYF; CDR3nt: TGTGCCAGCTCACTACTAGCCCACGAGCAGTACTTC
d_gene: TRBD1; abundance: -; j_gene: TRBJ1-4; len: 13; v_gene: TRBV19; CDR3aa: CAIADRGNEKLFF; CDR3nt: TGTGCCATCGCCGACAGGGGAAATGAAAAACTGTTTTTT
d_gene: TRBD1; abundance: once; j_gene: TRBJ2-3; len: 15; v_gene: TRBV5-4; CDR3aa: CASSWGQSSTDTQYF; CDR3nt: TGTGCCAGCAGCTGGGGACAGAGCAGCACAGATACGCAGTATTTT
d_gene: -; abundance: once; j_gene: TRBJ1-1; len: 15; v_gene: TRBV7-8; CDR3aa: CASSFGQGTNTEAFF; CDR3nt: TGTGCCAGCAGCTTCGGTCAAGGGACGAACACTGAAGCTTTCTTT
d_gene: TRBD1; abundance: -; j_gene: TRBJ1-1; len: 13; v_gene: TRBV2; CDR3aa: CASRGTGGTEAFF; CDR3nt: TGTGCCAGCAGGGGGACAGGGGGGACTGAAGCTTTCTTT
d_gene: TRBD1; abundance: -; j_gene: TRBJ2-7; len: 16; v_gene: TRBV27; CDR3aa: CASSLGGTGGGYEQYF; CDR3nt: TGTGCCAGCAGTTTGGGGGGGACAGGGGGCGGCTACGAGCAGTACTTC
d_gene: TRBD1; abundance: once; j_gene: TRBJ2-7; len: 14; v_gene: TRBV4-1; CDR3aa: CASSQEGQAYEQYF; CDR3nt: TGCGCCAGCAGCCAGGAGGGACAGGCCTACGAGCAGTACTTC
d_gene: TRBD2; abundance: -; j_gene: TRBJ2-3; len: 16; v_gene: TRBV27; CDR3aa: CASSLGLAGATDTQYF; CDR3nt: TGTGCCAGCAGTCTGGGACTAGCGGGAGCCACAGATACGCAGTATTTT
d_gene: -; abundance: -; j_gene: TRBJ2-7; len: 15; v_gene: TRBV4-3; CDR3aa: CASSQERDNSYEQYF; CDR3nt: TGCGCCAGCAGCCAAGAAAGGGATAACTCCTACGAGCAGTACTTC
d_gene: -; abundance: -; j_gene: TRBJ2-1; len: 14; v_gene: TRBV7-3; CDR3aa: CASSPGQRYNEQFF; CDR3nt: TGTGCCAGCAGCCCCGGACAGAGATACAATGAGCAGTTCTTC
d_gene: TRBD1; abundance: once; j_gene: TRBJ1-2; len: 17; v_gene: TRBV11-2; CDR3aa: CASSLSPGTGGYYGYTF; CDR3nt: TGTGCCAGCAGCTTAAGCCCCGGGACAGGGGGGTACTATGGCTACACCTTC
d_gene: TRBD1; abundance: -; j_gene: TRBJ2-7; len: 14; v_gene: TRBV6-5; CDR3aa: CASSRDRGSSEQYF; CDR3nt: TGTGCCAGCAGCCGGGACAGGGGGAGTTCCGAGCAGTACTTC
d_gene: TRBD1; abundance: -; j_gene: TRBJ1-1; len: 16; v_gene: TRBV7-9; CDR3aa: CASSAYRGVGNTEAFF; CDR3nt: TGTGCCAGCAGCGCGTACAGGGGAGTGGGGAATACTGAAGCTTTCTTT
d_gene: -; abundance: few; j_gene: TRBJ1-3; len: 18; v_gene: TRBV10-3; CDR3aa: CAISEVRTGRGSGNTIYF; CDR3nt: TGTGCCATCAGTGAAGTCCGAACCGGACGGGGCTCTGGAAACACCATATATTTT
d_gene: -; abundance: once; j_gene: TRBJ1-6; len: 14; v_gene: TRBV21-1; CDR3aa: CASSGQGIHSPLHF; CDR3nt: TGTGCCAGCTCAGGACAGGGGATTCATTCACCCCTCCACTTT
d_gene: -; abundance: -; j_gene: TRBJ1-1; len: 14; v_gene: TRBV5-1; CDR3aa: CASSLGVQNTEAFF; CDR3nt: TGCGCCAGCAGCTTAGGGGTCCAGAACACTGAAGCTTTCTTT
d_gene: -; abundance: -; j_gene: TRBJ2-7; len: 15; v_gene: TRBV7-8; CDR3aa: CASGLGGWDSYEQYF; CDR3nt: TGTGCCAGCGGGCTAGGCGGGTGGGATTCCTACGAGCAGTACTTC
d_gene: -; abundance: -; j_gene: TRBJ2-1; len: 18; v_gene: TRBV12-1; CDR3aa: CASSFPLPTSGHRDEQFF; CDR3nt: TGTGCCAGCAGCTTTCCACTCCCGACTAGCGGTCACAGGGATGAGCAGTTCTTC
d_gene: -; abundance: -; j_gene: TRBJ2-5; len: 14; v_gene: TRBV7-9; CDR3aa: CASSFYGTTETQYF; CDR3nt: TGTGCCAGCAGCTTTTACGGGACAACAGAGACCCAGTACTTC
d_gene: -; abundance: few; j_gene: TRBJ1-1; len: 12; v_gene: TRBV4-1; CDR3aa: CASSGRTDEAFF; CDR3nt: TGCGCCAGCAGCGGCAGGACTGATGAAGCTTTCTTT
d_gene: -; abundance: few; j_gene: TRBJ1-6; len: 13; v_gene: TRBV7-2; CDR3aa: CASSPGRNSPLHF; CDR3nt: TGTGCCAGCAGCCCGGGACGTAATTCACCCCTCCACTTT
d_gene: -; abundance: -; j_gene: TRBJ2-5; len: 13; v_gene: TRBV7-2; CDR3aa: CASSFGPRETQYF; CDR3nt: TGTGCCAGCAGCTTCGGCCCGCGGGAGACCCAGTACTTC
d_gene: -; abundance: once; j_gene: TRBJ1-4; len: 17; v_gene: TRBV19; CDR3aa: CASSIGGAGTTNEKLFF; CDR3nt: TGTGCCAGTAGTATAGGAGGGGCGGGGACAACTAATGAAAAACTGTTTTTT
d_gene: -; abundance: -; j_gene: TRBJ2-3; len: 14; v_gene: TRBV11-1; CDR3aa: CASSSDPSGDTQYF; CDR3nt: TGTGCCAGCAGTTCCGACCCATCAGGAGATACGCAGTATTTT
d_gene: -; abundance: -; j_gene: TRBJ2-7; len: 14; v_gene: TRBV4-1; CDR3aa: CASSQTGQSYEQYF; CDR3nt: TGCGCCAGCAGCCAGACCGGACAGTCCTACGAGCAGTACTTC
d_gene: TRBD1; abundance: -; j_gene: TRBJ1-2; len: 13; v_gene: TRBV11-2; CDR3aa: CASSPRGQYGYTF; CDR3nt: TGTGCCAGCAGCCCCAGGGGGCAATATGGCTACACCTTC
d_gene: -; abundance: few; j_gene: TRBJ1-1; len: 13; v_gene: TRBV11-2; CDR3aa: CASSFFQKTEAFF; CDR3nt: TGTGCCAGCAGCTTCTTCCAGAAAACTGAAGCTTTCTTT
d_gene: TRBD1; abundance: -; j_gene: TRBJ1-1; len: 15; v_gene: TRBV7-3; CDR3aa: CASSPLPTGGSEAFF; CDR3nt: TGTGCCAGCAGCCCCCTTCCGACAGGGGGCTCTGAAGCTTTCTTT
d_gene: -; abundance: -; j_gene: TRBJ2-5; len: 11; v_gene: TRBV30; CDR3aa: CAWSFGETQYF; CDR3nt: TGTGCCTGGAGTTTCGGGGAGACCCAGTACTTC
d_gene: -; abundance: -; j_gene: TRBJ1-1; len: 13; v_gene: TRBV6-5; CDR3aa: CASSYVPNTEAFF; CDR3nt: TGTGCCAGCAGTTACGTTCCGAACACTGAAGCTTTCTTT
d_gene: TRBD1; abundance: -; j_gene: TRBJ2-5; len: 15; v_gene: TRBV7-9; CDR3aa: CASSVPGTGVETQYF; CDR3nt: TGTGCCAGCAGCGTTCCCGGGACAGGAGTAGAGACCCAGTACTTC
d_gene: -; abundance: -; j_gene: TRBJ1-5; len: 16; v_gene: TRBV27; CDR3aa: CASSLYPGRGNQPQHF; CDR3nt: TGTGCCAGCAGTTTATACCCGGGGCGGGGCAATCAGCCCCAGCATTTT
d_gene: -; abundance: -; j_gene: TRBJ1-2; len: 15; v_gene: TRBV6-5; CDR3aa: CASSYPGRPMSGYTF; CDR3nt: TGTGCCAGCAGTTACCCTGGCAGACCGATGAGTGGCTACACCTTC
d_gene: TRBD1; abundance: few; j_gene: TRBJ1-1; len: 15; v_gene: TRBV5-1; CDR3aa: CASSIQGESLAEAFF; CDR3nt: TGCGCCAGCAGCATACAGGGGGAGTCTTTAGCTGAAGCTTTCTTT
d_gene: -; abundance: -; j_gene: TRBJ2-3; len: 12; v_gene: TRBV7-3; CDR3aa: CASALGTDTQYF; CDR3nt: TGTGCCAGTGCCCTGGGCACAGATACGCAGTATTTT
d_gene: -; abundance: -; j_gene: TRBJ1-1; len: 12; v_gene: TRBV6-5; CDR3aa: CASSRRNTEAFF; CDR3nt: TGTGCCAGCAGTAGACGGAACACTGAAGCTTTCTTT
d_gene: -; abundance: few; j_gene: TRBJ2-2; len: 11; v_gene: TRBV2; CDR3aa: CASSEAGELFF; CDR3nt: TGTGCCAGCAGTGAGGCCGGGGAGCTGTTTTTT
d_gene: TRBD1; abundance: few; j_gene: TRBJ2-7; len: 14; v_gene: TRBV6-5; CDR3aa: CASSWDRGLYEQYF; CDR3nt: TGTGCCAGCAGTTGGGACAGAGGTCTCTACGAGCAGTACTTC
d_gene: -; abundance: once; j_gene: TRBJ2-7; len: 12; v_gene: TRBV10-3; CDR3aa: CAISVLNYEQYF; CDR3nt: TGTGCCATCAGTGTTTTAAACTACGAGCAGTACTTC
d_gene: -; abundance: -; j_gene: TRBJ2-1; len: 15; v_gene: TRBV24-1; CDR3aa: CATSGGGQAYNEQFF; CDR3nt: TGTGCCACCAGTGGTGGGGGGCAGGCCTACAATGAGCAGTTCTTC
d_gene: TRBD1; abundance: -; j_gene: TRBJ1-6; len: 15; v_gene: TRBV5-1; CDR3aa: CASSLGGQGNSPLHF; CDR3nt: TGCGCCAGCAGCTTGGGTGGACAGGGTAATTCACCCCTCCACTTT